These 22 T cell receptor beta chains were all obtained from the same sample, sequenced in a study of low-dose radiotherapy and immunotherapy resistance in tumors (dated by TCRdb to between 2020 and 2023). TCRdb names Illumina HiSeq 2500 as the instrument used. First-strand cDNA was synthesized with Superscript III and a set of TRAV- and TRBV-specific primers, covering both TCRalpha and TCRbeta chains. TCRs were amplified with Phusion for approximately 21 PCR cycles, with a constant-region primer paired with the adapter attached to the V primers. TCRdb's own reprocessing of the public reads used fastp at Q25 and MiXCR and kept productive beta chains. Records with the same CDR3 protein are collapsed into one entry carrying the most frequent genes and DNA. This sample has tens of thousands of distinct CDR3 sequences in its table, and 20% of those were observed once. Roughly 12% of the sample belongs to the ten largest clones.

This specimen's time point label, per the study, means: after trial treatment. Per the publication, the treatment or condition label means: LDRT plus nivolumab, ipilimumab, low-dose cyclophosphamide and aspirin (RACIN trial). The specimen was PBMCs, collected after low-dose radiotherapy plus immunotherapy. These receptor sequences come from a female donor with ovarian cancer.

The sample holds a few counts of this clonotype. The chain joins TRBV11-3 to TRBJ2-1, with 8 bases aligning to TRBD2. Germline values: CDR1 SGHNT, CDR2 YENEEA. Trimming cost V 3 bases and J 4 bases; bases outside gene matches: 14. The CDR3 extends over 18 amino acids. CDR3 loop: CASSFLTGVAGTYNEQFF. Written as DNA, the CDR3 is TGTGCCAGCAGCTTTTTAACGGGCGTAGCGGGAACTTACAATGAGCAGTTCTTC.

This clonotype is medium-sized. This chain joins TRBV6-2 or TRBV6-3 and TRBJ2-1; 9 bases align to TRBD1. CDR1 and CDR2 (germline): MNHEY, SVGEGT. CDR3 size: 16 residues. After removal of 5 bases from V and 4 bases from J, the junction contained 9 bases not matched to a gene. Written as DNA, the CDR3 is TGTGCCAGCAGTGGGACAGGGCGGCCCTTTTACAATGAGCAGTTCTTC. Amino acid sequence: CASSGTGRPFYNEQFF.

This clonotype has ten or more counts. J is TRBJ2-2 and V is TRBV2; 10 bases agree with TRBD2. The CDR3 has 17 amino acids. Germline CDR1 SNHLY, CDR2 FYNNEI. Losses at the gene ends were 4 bases for V and 4 bases for J; bases not matched to a gene: 9. The CDR3 DNA reads TGTGCCAGCAGTGGATCCCGGGGGACTAGCGTCACCGGGGAGCTGTTTTTT. It is translated as CASSGSRGTSVTGELFF.

This clonotype was seen at least ten times. The rearrangement uses TRBV19 and TRBJ1-3, with D tentatively TRBD1 (6 bases). The V and J ends lost 5 bases and 1 base respectively, with 12 bases between them. The germline gives CDR1 LNHDA, CDR2 SQIVND (reference sequence). The CDR3 extends over 15 amino acids. For the CDR3, the DNA is TGTGCCAGTAGTGCATACAGGGAATCTGGAAACACCATATATTTT. This gives the protein CASSAYRESGNTIYF.

This clonotype was seen repeatedly, ten times or more. The V and J genes are TRBV7-6 and TRBJ1-6, with D perhaps matching TRBD1 (6 bases). Looked up from germline, CDR1 is SGHVS and CDR2 is FNYEAQ. Trimming pared 4 bases from V and 0 bases from J, leaving 10 bases between. This CDR3 spans 16 amino acids. The CDR3 sequence: CASSSTGHSYNSPLHF. The CDR3 DNA is TGTGCCAGCAGCTCAACGGGACACTCCTATAATTCACCCCTCCACTTT.

This clonotype was counted ten times or more. V usage is TRBV6-2 or TRBV6-3 and J usage is TRBJ1-6; 9 bases match TRBD1. Germline V gives CDR1 MNHEY, CDR2 SVGEGT. The V gene end was trimmed by 10 bases and the J gene end by 1 base; junction bases not matched to a gene: 8. The CDR3 runs to 16 residues. In DNA form, the CDR3 reads TGTGCCACTTGGGACAGGGACGGGTCCTATAATTCACCCCTCCACTTT. Its protein product is CATWDRDGSYNSPLHF.

This clonotype appeared many times. The chain is built from TRBV3-1 and TRBJ2-4; the D call may be TRBD1 or TRBD2 (6 bases each). This CDR3 region has 17 residues. Germline V gives CDR1 LGHDT, CDR2 YNNKEL (reference sequence). The V end lost 4 bases, the J end lost 2 bases, and 18 bases lay between the germline ends. The CDR3 is CASSLGGPGISKNIQYF. DNA for the CDR3: TGTGCCAGCAGCCTTGGGGGGCCGGGAATATCCAAAAACATTCAGTACTTC.

The chain employs TRBV12-3 or TRBV12-4 and TRBJ2-5; unclear D gene. Trimming pared 8 bases from V and 2 bases from J, leaving 6 bases between. This CDR3 has 11 residues. CDR3 sequence (DNA): TGTGCCAGCCAAGGGCAAGAGACCCAGTACTTC. Translated: CASQGQETQYF.

This clonotype has ten or more counts. J is TRBJ2-3 and V is TRBV4-3, with D uncertain. Germline CDR1 is LGHNA and CDR2 is YSLEER. V gave up 0 bases and J gave up 2 bases, with 12 bases separating them. The CDR3 sequence is 16 residues long. Here the CDR3 DNA reads TGCGCCAGCAGCCAAGATCGGGCCACCACCACAGATACGCAGTATTTT. This codes for CASSQDRATTTDTQYF.

This clonotype was counted at least ten times. The gene calls are TRBV11-2 and TRBJ2-1; D perhaps matches TRBD2 (6 bases). Looked up from germline, CDR1 is SGHAT and CDR2 is FQNNGV. This CDR3 region has 15 residues. V dropped 0 bases and J dropped 9 bases, with 15 bases sitting between them. CDR3 region: CASSLDRAGGAEQFF. Written as DNA, the CDR3 is TGTGCCAGCAGCTTAGATCGGGCCGGCGGGGCTGAGCAGTTCTTC.

This clonotype was counted many times. The chain joins TRBV7-3 to TRBJ2-1; 10 bases match TRBD2. The CDR3 totals 14 residues. J gave up 9 bases and V 4 bases, and 6 bases lay outside the gene matches. Germline CDR1 SGHTA, CDR2 FQGTGA. The CDR3, as DNA: TGTGCCAGCAGCTCTAGCGGGAGAGTGGCTGAGCAGTTCTTC. Residues: CASSSSGRVAEQFF. Looking up the rest from reference TRBV7-3 and TRBJ2-1 gives the full variable domain: GAGVSQTPSNKVTEKGKYVELRCDPISGHTALYWYRQSLGQGPEFLIYFQGTGAADDSGLPNDRFFAVRPEGSVSTLKIQRTERGDSAVYLCASSSSGRVAEQFFGPGTRLTVL.

This clonotype was detected ten times or more. The genes are TRBV11-1 and TRBJ1-2; no clear D gene. CDR3 size: 14 residues. Germline-derived CDR1 and CDR2 are SGHAT and FQDESV (reference sequence). V lost 4 bases and J 0 bases, leaving 9 bases between the germline ends. CDR3 protein: CASSSRPPNYGYTF. CDR3 coding DNA: TGTGCCAGCAGCTCTCGACCCCCTAACTATGGCTACACCTTC. Filled out from reference TRBV11-1 and TRBJ1-2, the complete variable domain reads EAEVAQSPRYKITEKSQAVAFWCDPISGHATLYWYRQILGQGPELLVQFQDESVVDDSQLPKDRFSAERLKGVDSTLKIQPAELGDSAMYLCASSSRPPNYGYTFGSGTRLTVV.

This clonotype appeared many times. The chain joins TRBV20-1 to TRBJ1-1, with TRBD1 matching over 11 bases. The CDR3 spans 13 residues. CDR1 is DFQATT, CDR2 SNEGSKA, per germline (reference sequence). V lost 5 bases to trimming and J lost 5 bases; unmatched junction nucleotides: 4. The CDR3 is CSAWDRGRTEAFF. The CDR3 DNA reads as TGCAGTGCTTGGGACAGGGGGAGAACTGAAGCTTTCTTT.

The rearrangement joins TRBV5-5 to TRBJ2-7, with D perhaps TRBD2 (6 bases). The CDR3 length is 14 residues. Germline loops: CDR1 SGHKS, CDR2 YYEKEE (reference sequence). V was trimmed by 6 bases and J by 3 bases, leaving 16 bases between them. The CDR3 region is CASNLGGGLYEQYF. The CDR3 nucleotides are TGTGCCAGCAACCTTGGTGGGGGACTCTACGAGCAGTACTTC. Based on the CDR3 plus reference TRBV5-5 and TRBJ2-7, the full variable domain is DAGVTQSPTHLIKTRGQQVTLRCSPISGHKSVSWYQQVLGQGPQFIFQYYEKEERGRGNFPDRFSARQFPNYSSELNVNALLLGDSALYLCASNLGGGLYEQYFGPGTRLTVT.

On this clonotype itself: This clone may be a read error of a much larger clone one base away. V and J are TRBV3-1 and TRBJ2-7; no clear D gene. Looked up from germline, CDR1 is LGHDT and CDR2 is YNNKEL (reference sequence). The CDR3 contains 13 residues. CDR3 residues: CASSQEYRYEKYF. The CDR3 nucleotides read TGTGCCAGCAGCCAAGAATACCGATACGAGAAGTACTTC.

This clonotype was recorded at least ten times. The chain links TRBV6-5 to TRBJ2-7, with 10 positions matching TRBD1. CDR1 is MNHEY, CDR2 SVGAGI, per germline. The CDR3 extends over 15 amino acids. V gave up 5 bases and J gave up 7 bases; unmatched junction bases: 11. The CDR3 DNA sequence: TGTGCCAGCAGTCGAACCGGGACAGGGGCCCCTGAGCAGTACTTC. Amino acids: CASSRTGTGAPEQYF.

This clonotype came up many times. The genes are TRBV11-1 and TRBJ2-1, with 7 bases that match TRBD2. The CDR3 has 15 amino acids. V lost 3 bases, J lost 8 bases, and 10 bases stayed unmatched. CDR1 is SGHAT, CDR2 FQDESV, per germline (reference sequence). This chain's CDR3 is CASSFRTRGDDEQFF. CDR3 coding DNA: TGTGCCAGCAGCTTTCGGACTCGGGGGGATGATGAGCAGTTCTTC.

This clonotype was seen at least ten times. V gene TRBV6-2 or TRBV6-3 combines with J gene TRBJ2-1; unclear D gene. This CDR3 spans 14 amino acids. V dropped 6 bases and J dropped 7 bases, with 16 bases sitting between them. Germline CDR1 and CDR2: MNHEY and SVGEGT. The CDR3 region has the DNA TGTGCCAGCAGAACCACACAGACGCGGAATGAGCAGTTCTTC. Its protein is CASRTTQTRNEQFF.

This clonotype was observed many times. The rearrangement uses TRBV6-4 and TRBJ1-6, with D perhaps matching TRBD1 (5 bases). Germline V gene sequence: CDR1 MRHNA, CDR2 SNTAGT. CDR3 length: 15 residues. With 0 bases removed from V and 10 bases from J, the gap between germline ends came to 13 bases. CDR3 residues: CASSDSGVGRSPLHF. CDR3 bases: TGTGCCAGCAGTGACTCGGGGGTCGGACGGTCACCCCTCCACTTT.

This clonotype has at least ten counts. The chain carries TRBV5-6 and TRBJ2-7; 10 positions agree with TRBD1. The CDR3 runs 15 residues. V lost 5 bases, J lost 6 bases, and 11 bases stayed unmatched. Germline V gene sequence: CDR1 SGHDT, CDR2 YYEEEE. CDR3 in amino acids: CASSPDRGSYREQYF. Written as DNA, the CDR3 is TGTGCCAGCAGTCCGGACAGGGGGTCTTATCGCGAGCAGTACTTC.

The sample holds many counts of this clonotype. V and J are TRBV9 and TRBJ2-1; the D gene is possibly TRBD2 (6 bases). This CDR3 region has 16 residues. Germline CDR1 is SGDLS and CDR2 is YYNGEE. V lost 4 bases and J 0 bases, leaving 14 bases between the germline ends. CDR3 bases: TGTGCCAGCAGCTTCGGAGCGGGTAGCTCCTACAATGAGCAGTTCTTC. This gives the protein CASSFGAGSSYNEQFF.

This sequence joins TRBV6-2 or TRBV6-3 and TRBJ2-1, with D uncertain. The CDR3 has 13 residues. Germline assignment: CDR1 MNHEY and CDR2 SVGEGT. With 2 bases removed from V and 10 bases from J, the gap between germline ends came to 12 bases. The CDR3 DNA follows: TGTGCCAGCAGTTACGACCGAATGCGAGAGCAGTTCTTC. Translation: CASSYDRMREQFF.